These T cell receptor beta chains were read from a single sample in a study of OX40 agonist ivuxolimab in advanced cancers. Some clones are missing from TCRdb's copy, which holds only in-frame ones; the method was immunoSEQ multiplex PCR. The sample records approximately 77,000 clones, 92% being singletons. The material was CD4+ or CD8+ T cells sorted from blood, obtained in a trial of the OX40 agonist ivuxolimab. The receptors derive from an adult with an advanced solid tumor such as melanoma, head and neck, liver or kidney cancer. Both conserved end residues are trimmed from each CDR3.

V gene,CDR3 protein
TRBV5-4,ASSLGTSGWGMSEQY
TRBV10-1,ASSQENQPQH
TRBV19,ASSLNPGSSGEQY
TRBV28,ASSLVIATNEKLF
TRBV19,ASTRQGNTEAF
TRBV18,ASSPPAGAGNTEAF
TRBV11-2,ASSLDLAGGEQY
TRBV19,ASSPRLAGEKDMQY
TRBV4-2,ASSQDTGETQY
TRBV29-1,SVERGTGAYEQY
TRBV4-1,ASSQLAAGGFQETQY
TRBV10-3,AISFGPRATNEKLF
TRBV5-1,ASSLEGTSGNTIY
TRBV14,ASSQDWRNRGLYSNQPQH
TRBV30,AWSVRVDQPQH
TRBV19,ASSYSRGLSSYEQY
TRBV20-1,SLDSSYEQY
TRBV19,ASSIARGGNQPQH
TRBV5-4,ASSPPRTSGTTETQY
TRBV19,ASRRSRLNTGELF
TRBV7-2,ASSSGLAGQGETQY
TRBV6-5,ASSRTGTYEQY
TRBV28,ASSPPGTGRHEQY
TRBV7-2,ASSPWEREGSYEQY
TRBV10-1,ASSEFLAGFTDTQY
TRBV4-2,ASSQTRDTQY
TRBV7-2,ASRKSVSSYNEQF
TRBV5-6,ASSSSVHRGQADTQY
TRBV30,AGWSGGTSGKPYEQY
TRBV19,ASKQGPTNYGYT
TRBV10-3,AISGQGRGRGDEQF
TRBV7-9,ASSLPFARIISEQF
TRBV27,ASSLPVAGGAADTQY
TRBV25-1,ASSAVRGRGWTGELF
TRBV6-6,ASSYSGQARNQPQH
TRBV7-7,ASSVRGLGETQY
TRBV19,ASAHGSNQPQH
TRBV6-4,ASSARLASSYNEQF
TRBV7-9,ASSLAGGQETQY
TRBV4-1,ASSQGWLAGAKDEQY